What follows is one T cell receptor beta chain and its context. Antigen specificity is unknown. This entry belongs to a study of shared clonotypes between healthy human individuals. Study results and caveats: Compared with clonotypes that all four donors shared, non-shared clonotypes had lower generation probabilities.

A split of CD4+ cells into CD45RA+ naive and CD45RA-negative memory subsets was performed. The CDR3 consists of 15 residues. The V and J ends lost 4 bases and 4 bases respectively, with 17 bases between them. Germline V lookup: CDR1 SGHRS, CDR2 YFSETQ. Original analysis: Filtering differed, since immunoSEQ gave only junction sequences and no quality scores. TCRdb keeps only in-frame clones here, not all; method: immunoSEQ multiplex PCR. From that table come the V and J calls and clone size; the DNA was used to work out D and trimming. The sample consists of roughly 1,000,000 clones, approximately 78% of them appearing once.

This sequence was found in a man aged 18 to 29 in good health. Some clones in this sample may be carry-over from other donors' samples. Sequenced: memory CD4+ T cells from PBMCs. Subset described: CD45RA-negative fraction. The rearrangement joins TRBV5-1 to TRBJ1-1; the D gene is possibly TRBD1 (6 bases). CDR3 nucleotide sequence: TGCGCCAGCAGCACAACCCAGGGGAGTTTCACTGAAGCTTTCTTT. Encoded protein: CASSTTQGSFTEAFF.